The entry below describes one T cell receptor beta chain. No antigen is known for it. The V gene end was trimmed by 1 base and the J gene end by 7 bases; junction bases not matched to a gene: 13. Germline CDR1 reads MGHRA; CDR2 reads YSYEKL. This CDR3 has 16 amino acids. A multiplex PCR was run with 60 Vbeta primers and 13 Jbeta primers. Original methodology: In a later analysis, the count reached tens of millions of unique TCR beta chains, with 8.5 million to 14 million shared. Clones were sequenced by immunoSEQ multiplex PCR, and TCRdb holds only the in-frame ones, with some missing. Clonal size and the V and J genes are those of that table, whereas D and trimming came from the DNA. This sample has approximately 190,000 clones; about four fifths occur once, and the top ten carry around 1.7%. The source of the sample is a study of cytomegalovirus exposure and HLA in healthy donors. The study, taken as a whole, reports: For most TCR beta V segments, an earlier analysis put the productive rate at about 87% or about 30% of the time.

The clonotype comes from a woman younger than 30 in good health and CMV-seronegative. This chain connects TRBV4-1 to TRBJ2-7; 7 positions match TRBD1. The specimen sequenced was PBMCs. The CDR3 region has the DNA TGCGCCAGCAGCCAAGTCAGGGGGTACTCCGATGGGGAGCAGTACTTC. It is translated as CASSQVRGYSDGEQYF.